This TCR beta chain was captured by sequencing in a study of CD8 T cells in Susac syndrome. Reverse transcription of 0.5 to 1 ug RNA was performed with random hexamers. TCR beta CDR3 was amplified by immunoSEQ multiplex PCR. This amplification extended across 54 Vbeta and 13 Jbeta segments. A single record per CDR3 protein comes from TCRdb applying MiXCR to the immunoSEQ multiplex PCR reads. The sample includes fewer than 85,000 distinct CDR3 sequences, about 95% of them seen just once. Trimming took off 1 base at V and 5 bases at J, with 9 bases between the two ends. This CDR3 region has 14 residues. CDR1 LNHDA and CDR2 SQIVND come from the germline V gene (reference sequence). Sequencing of TCR beta was performed on blood CD8+ and CD4+ T cells. The patients with Susac syndrome satisfied recently defined diagnostic criteria for either definite or probable disease. The authors negatively isolated CD8+ and CD4+ T cells and FACS-enriched TEMRA cells.

The sequencing sample was made of CD8+ T cells from PBMCs. This TCR was recovered from a human donor with Susac syndrome. The chain joins TRBV19 to TRBJ1-5; no definite D call. DNA for the CDR3: TGTGCCAGTAGTATAGGGCCAGAATATCAGCCCCAGCATTTT. Its protein is CASSIGPEYQPQHF.